A single T cell receptor (beta chain) is shown here with its context. In the source study's methods: Estimation of nucleated cell counts relied on the amplification of reference gene primers. Measured with immunoSEQ multiplex PCR; TCRdb has only the in-frame clones, and not every one. Clone size and the V and J calls come from that table; the DNA yielded D and trimming. The table includes 300,000 to 350,000 clones, almost 90% detected once. There are 16 residues in the CDR3. Germline CDR1 and CDR2: SGHAT and FQNNGV. J lost 1 base, V lost 5 bases, and 10 bases had no gene match. This record comes from a study of blood T cell repertoires in COVID-19. Background on the study: The United States, Italy and Spain were the sources of the acute and convalescent COVID-19 samples. Sample material is recorded as cDNA or gDNA derived from T cells, B-cell-depleted T cells, or PBMCs.

Seattle enrolled patients during active infection and tracked them longitudinally. The receptor was isolated from a woman in her 30s with COVID-19, enrolled during active disease. The V gene is TRBV11-2, the J gene TRBJ2-5, with 7 positions matching TRBD1. Material: peripheral blood. The CDR3 protein is CASSPRQGPIQETQYF. CDR3 coding DNA: TGTGCCAGCAGCCCACGACAGGGTCCCATCCAAGAGACCCAGTACTTC.